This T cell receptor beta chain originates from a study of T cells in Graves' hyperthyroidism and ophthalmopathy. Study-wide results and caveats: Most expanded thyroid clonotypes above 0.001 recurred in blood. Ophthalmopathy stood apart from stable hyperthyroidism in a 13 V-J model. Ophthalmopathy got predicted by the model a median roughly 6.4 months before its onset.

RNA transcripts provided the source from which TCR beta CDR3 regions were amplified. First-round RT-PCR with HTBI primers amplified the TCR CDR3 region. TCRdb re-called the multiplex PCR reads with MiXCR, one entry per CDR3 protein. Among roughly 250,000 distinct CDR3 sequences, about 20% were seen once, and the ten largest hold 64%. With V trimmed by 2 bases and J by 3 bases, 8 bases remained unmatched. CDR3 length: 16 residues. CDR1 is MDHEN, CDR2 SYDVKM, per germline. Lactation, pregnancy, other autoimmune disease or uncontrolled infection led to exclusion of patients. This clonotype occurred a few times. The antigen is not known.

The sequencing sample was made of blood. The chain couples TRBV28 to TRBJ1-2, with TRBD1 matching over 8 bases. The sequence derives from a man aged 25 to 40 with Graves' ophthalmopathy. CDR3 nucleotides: TGTGCCAGCAGTTTAAGTTTTTTGGGACAGGACTATGGCTACACCTTC. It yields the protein CASSLSFLGQDYGYTF.